This TCR beta chain originates from a study of blood T cells in healthy people across ages. Study-level background: Capturing about one barcoded beta molecule per two T cells was achieved by template switching.

Study outcomes and limitations: Changes seen in expanded clonotypes were possibly confounded by donor CMV status left unknown. Per million T cells, TCR beta diversity dropped about linearly as age rose. Both higher diversity and more naive CD4+ cells marked long-lived donors when set against aged donors.

For this clonotype: The target antigen is unknown.

The use of a sample-barcoded 5' primer and a J-beta primer mix characterized a second PCR of about 7 to 12 cycles. MiXCR, applied by TCRdb to the 5' RACE reads, yields one record per CDR3 protein. The sample includes 950,000 to 1,200,000 distinct CDR3 sequences, more than 30% of them seen just once. The CDR3 spans 15 residues. Per the germline V gene, CDR1 is MDHEN and CDR2 is SYDVKM. V dropped 6 bases and J dropped 10; count of bases not matched to a gene: 13. The sample taken for sequencing was blood. The chain combines TRBV28 with TRBJ2-1; TRBD1 aligns across 9 bases. The receptor comes from a man aged 18 to 30 in good health. The CDR3 sequence is CASSEFRGQGYEQFF. The CDR3 DNA reads TGTGCCAGCAGCGAGTTTAGGGGACAGGGATACGAGCAGTTCTTC.